The entry below gives a single T cell receptor (beta chain) sequence along with its context. Original processing methods: By means of reference gene primer amplification, nucleated cell counts were estimated. TCRdb's table, derived via immunoSEQ multiplex PCR, lists solely in-frame clones and lacks some. V and J calls and clone size come straight from that table; D and trimming were deduced from the DNA. The sample lists approximately 250,000 clones; over 75% were seen once. The data were taken from a study of blood T cell repertoires in COVID-19. Study-wide background: Sources were T cells, B-cell-depleted T cells, or PBMCs; the material itself was cDNA or gDNA.

Per the germline V gene, CDR1 is SGHRS and CDR2 is YFSETQ. The CDR3 runs 21 residues. Trimming removed 0 bases from V and 3 bases from J; junction bases left unmatched: 17. Sequencing was carried out using peripheral blood. The source is a human donor in a cohort sampled during active COVID-19. This chain links TRBV5-1 with TRBJ2-7, with 14 nucleotides matching TRBD2. As DNA, the CDR3 is TGCGCCAGCAGCTTGGGGAGGTCCGGGACTAGCGGGAGTTTGGGTATCTACGAGCAGTACTTC. Protein: CASSLGRSGTSGSLGIYEQYF.